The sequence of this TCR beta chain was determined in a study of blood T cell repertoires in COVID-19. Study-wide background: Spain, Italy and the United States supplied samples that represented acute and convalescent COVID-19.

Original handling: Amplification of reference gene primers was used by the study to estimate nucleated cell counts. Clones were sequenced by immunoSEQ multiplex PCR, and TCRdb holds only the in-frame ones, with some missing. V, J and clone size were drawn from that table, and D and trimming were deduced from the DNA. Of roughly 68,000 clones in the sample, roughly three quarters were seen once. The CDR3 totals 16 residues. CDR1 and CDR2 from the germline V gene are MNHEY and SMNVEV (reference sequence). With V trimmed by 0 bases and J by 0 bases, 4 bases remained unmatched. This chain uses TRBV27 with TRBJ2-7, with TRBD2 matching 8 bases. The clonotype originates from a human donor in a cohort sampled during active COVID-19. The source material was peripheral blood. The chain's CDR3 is CASSLSLAGSSYEQYF. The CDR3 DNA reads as TGTGCCAGCAGTTTATCGTTAGCGGGGAGCTCCTACGAGCAGTACTTC.